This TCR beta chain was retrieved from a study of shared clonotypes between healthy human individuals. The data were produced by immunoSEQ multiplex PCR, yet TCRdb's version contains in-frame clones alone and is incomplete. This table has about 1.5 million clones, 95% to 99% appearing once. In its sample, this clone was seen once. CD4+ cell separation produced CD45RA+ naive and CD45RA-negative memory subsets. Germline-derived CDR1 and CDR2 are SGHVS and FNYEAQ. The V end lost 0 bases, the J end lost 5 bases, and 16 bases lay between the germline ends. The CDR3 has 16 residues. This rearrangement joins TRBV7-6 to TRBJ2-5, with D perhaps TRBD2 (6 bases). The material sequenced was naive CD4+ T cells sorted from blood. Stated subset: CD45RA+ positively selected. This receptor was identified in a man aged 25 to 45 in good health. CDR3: CASSLAGGARSETQYF. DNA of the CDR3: TGTGCCAGCAGCTTAGCCGGCGGGGCCCGCTCGGAGACCCAGTACTTC.